This passage covers 22 T cell receptor beta chains from one sample sequenced in a study of blood T cell repertoires in COVID-19. Assay used: immunoSEQ multiplex PCR; TCRdb lists only in-frame clones, some missing. The sample shows 350,000 or so clones, approximately 91% of them seen only once. Sequenced: PBMCs or T cells enriched from blood (not recorded which). All receptors come from a woman aged 25-40 years who had been exposed to COVID-19.

This chain links TRBV11-2 with TRBJ2-1; 10 bases are a match to TRBD1. V was pared by 2 bases and J by 9 bases, with 7 bases of the junction left unmatched. The CDR3 is 15 residues long. Germline CDR1 is SGHAT and CDR2 is FQNNGV. The CDR3 DNA is TGTGCCAGCAGCTTACTAGGGACAGGGGTCTCTGAGCAGTTCTTC. It encodes CASSLLGTGVSEQFF.

There are a few counts of this clone. This chain uses TRBV27 with TRBJ2-1, with 11 bases fitting TRBD2. The CDR3 sequence is 16 residues long. The germline V gene encodes CDR1 MNHEY and CDR2 SMNVEV (reference sequence). Losses at the gene ends were 2 bases for V and 10 bases for J; bases not matched to a gene: 10. CDR3 coding DNA: TGTGCCAGCAGTTTAATGGGGCTAGCGGGAGGTCAGGAGCAGTTCTTC. Translation: CASSLMGLAGGQEQFF.

This clone came up a few times. DNA for the CDR3: TGTGCCAGTAGTTGGGGAGGAAATTACAATGAGCAGTTCTTC. Its protein product is CASSWGGNYNEQFF. This chain connects TRBV19 to TRBJ2-1; possible D gene TRBD2, 6 bases. CDR3 size: 14 residues. Trimming cost V 5 bases and J 4 bases, with 12 bases left between them. Germline V CDR1 and CDR2: LNHDA, SQIVND (reference sequence).

This clone showed up just a few times. This chain joins TRBV29-1 and TRBJ2-1, with TRBD2 identical over 11 bases. Trimming took 7 bases from V and 4 from J; bases not matched to a gene: 6. The CDR3 runs to 14 residues. Germline CDR1 reads SQVTM; CDR2 reads ANQGSEA. In DNA, the CDR3 is TGCAGCGCGAAAGGGACTAGCGGTTACAATGAGCAGTTCTTC. It codes for CSAKGTSGYNEQFF.

This CDR3 reads CASSVGSGAWDSPLHF. The CDR3 nucleotides read TGTGCCAGCAGCGTAGGCTCAGGGGCCTGGGATTCACCCCTCCACTTT. V usage is TRBV9 and J usage is TRBJ1-6; D is perhaps TRBD1 (6 bases). Germline V gene lookup returns CDR1 SGDLS and CDR2 YYNGEE. This CDR3 comprises 16 residues. V was shortened by 0 bases and J by 8 bases, with 15 bases between the two germline ends. The whole variable domain, filled in from reference TRBV9 and TRBJ1-6, reads DSGVTQTPKHLITATGQRVTLRCSPRSGDLSVYWYQQSLDQGLQFLIQYYNGEERAKGNILERFSAQQFPDLHSELNLSSLELGDSALYFCASSVGSGAWDSPLHFGNGTRLTVT.

The chain combines TRBV28 with TRBJ2-7; 8 nucleotides align to TRBD2. Germline values: CDR1 MDHEN, CDR2 SYDVKM. After removal of 6 bases from V and 3 bases from J, the junction contained 10 bases not matched to a gene. CDR3 length: 15 residues. CDR3 in DNA: TGTGCCAGCAGCCCCCATAGCGGGAACCACTACGAGCAGTACTTC. Its protein product is CASSPHSGNHYEQYF.

The genes are TRBV5-1 and TRBJ2-7; possible D gene TRBD2, 6 bases. The CDR3 extends over 17 amino acids. With 0 bases removed from V and 2 bases from J, the gap between germline ends came to 18 bases. The germline V gene encodes CDR1 SGHRS and CDR2 YFSETQ. DNA for the CDR3: TGCGCCAGCAGCTTGGTCTCTGGAGGCCCGGGGGCCTACGAGCAGTACTTC. Its translation is CASSLVSGGPGAYEQYF.

This clone was picked up a small number of times. The CDR3 sequence: CASSIGVGKAEAFF. DNA of the CDR3: TGTGCCAGTAGTATTGGAGTCGGGAAGGCTGAAGCTTTCTTT. The chain uses TRBV19 and TRBJ1-1; D call uncertain. V was shortened by 3 bases and J by 6 bases, with 14 bases between the two germline ends. The length of the CDR3 is 14 residues. Germline V gene data show CDR1 as LNHDA and CDR2 as SQIVND (reference sequence).

This clone was observed once. The chain carries TRBV7-6 and TRBJ2-7; TRBD2 agrees at 7 bases. The CDR3 runs to 18 residues. Germline CDR1 reads SGHVS; CDR2 reads FNYEAQ. With V trimmed by 1 base and J by 1 base, 13 bases remained unmatched. Here the CDR3 reads CASSLVRPGLDRSYEQYF. CDR3 in DNA: TGTGCCAGCAGCTTAGTGCGGCCCGGACTAGATAGGTCCTACGAGCAGTACTTC.

In this sample, this clone turned up a few times. The chain joins TRBV20-1 to TRBJ2-7; 7 nucleotides line up with TRBD2. V shed 3 bases and J 6 bases; nucleotides not matched to a gene: 11. Germline values: CDR1 DFQATT, CDR2 SNEGSKA (reference sequence). There are 14 residues in the CDR3. CDR3: CSASRGRAGVEQYF. The DNA of the CDR3 is TGCAGTGCTAGTCGCGGTCGGGCGGGGGTCGAGCAGTACTTC.

The chain employs TRBV10-1 and TRBJ2-1; weak D call: TRBD1 (6 bases). Trimming took off 8 bases at V and 1 base at J, with 12 bases between the two ends. The CDR3 has 14 residues. CDR1 is WNHNN and CDR2 is SYGVQD in the germline V gene (reference sequence). CDR3 amino acids: CASAKGGSYNEQFF. The CDR3 nucleotides are TGCGCCAGCGCTAAAGGGGGTTCCTACAATGAGCAGTTCTTC.

The chain joins TRBV7-2 to TRBJ2-1, with 10 bases identical to TRBD1. V gave up 5 bases and J gave up 3 bases; unmatched junction bases: 4. CDR3 size: 15 residues. Germline values: CDR1 SGHTA, CDR2 FQGNSA. CDR3 sequence: CASSRDRGVYNEQFF. DNA for the CDR3: TGTGCCAGCAGCAGGGACAGGGGAGTCTACAATGAGCAGTTCTTC.

The V gene is TRBV19, the J gene TRBJ2-1; 11 nucleotides agree with TRBD1. V lost 9 bases, J lost 6 bases, and 10 bases stayed unmatched. In germline, CDR1 is LNHDA, CDR2 SQIVND (reference sequence). The CDR3 totals 15 residues. The CDR3 is CASRHLGTGGNEQFF. CDR3 coding DNA: TGTGCCAGCCGACACCTAGGGACAGGGGGCAATGAGCAGTTCTTC.

The rearrangement links TRBV7-9 to TRBJ2-7; 7 nucleotides match TRBD1. The germline V gene encodes CDR1 SEHNR and CDR2 FQNEAQ (reference sequence). V trimming: 5 bases; J trimming: 3 bases; junction bases outside the gene matches: 13. This CDR3 comprises 16 residues. CDR3 nucleotides: TGTGCCAGCAGCCTAGATAACAGGGGTTTACGCTACGAGCAGTACTTC. Protein product: CASSLDNRGLRYEQYF.

This chain links TRBV5-1 with TRBJ2-3, with TRBD1 as a possible D gene (6 bases). Germline assignment: CDR1 SGHRS and CDR2 YFSETQ. The V end was cut by 0 bases, the J end by 4 bases, with 9 bases between. CDR3 length: 14 residues. CDR3 coding DNA: TGCGCCAGCAGCTTGGGGACAGTTCCAGATACGCAGTATTTT. This codes for CASSLGTVPDTQYF. The full variable domain, rest sourced from reference TRBV5-1 and TRBJ2-3, is KAGVTQTPRYLIKTRGQQVTLSCSPISGHRSVSWYQQTPGQGLQFLFEYFSETQRNKGNFPGRFSGRQFSNSRSEMNVSTLELGDSALYLCASSLGTVPDTQYFGPGTRLTVL.

In its sample, this clone was seen a few times. The CDR3 loop is CASSLSPNQPQHF. The CDR3 region has the DNA TGTGCCAGCAGTTTAAGCCCGAATCAGCCCCAGCATTTT. V and J are TRBV28 and TRBJ1-5; D is uncertain. Trimming left V 2 bases short and J 4 bases short, with 6 bases between. The CDR3 spans 13 residues. The germline V gene has CDR1 MDHEN and CDR2 SYDVKM. Supplemented by reference TRBV28 and TRBJ1-5, the full variable domain reads DVKVTQSSRYLVKRTGEKVFLECVQDMDHENMFWYRQDPGLGLRLIYFSYDVKMKEKGDIPEGYSVSREKKERFSLILESASTNQTSMYLCASSLSPNQPQHFGDGTRLSIL.

CDR3 loop: CASSDPILAGGTYEQYF. The CDR3 region has the DNA TGTGCCAGCAGTGACCCCATACTAGCGGGAGGTACCTACGAGCAGTACTTC. The chain uses TRBV6-4 and TRBJ2-7; TRBD2 matches at 12 bases. Germline V CDR1 and CDR2: MRHNA, SNTAGT. J gave up 2 bases and V 2 bases, and 7 bases lay outside the gene matches. There are 17 residues in the CDR3.

The V call is TRBV7-6, the J call TRBJ2-1, with 10 positions matching TRBD2. The germline V gene encodes CDR1 SGHVS and CDR2 FNYEAQ. Trimming removed 7 bases from V and 2 bases from J; junction bases left unmatched: 5. The CDR3 contains 15 residues. The CDR3 region has the DNA TGTGCCAGCACCATTACTAGCGGGACCTACAATGAGCAGTTCTTC. Protein product: CASTITSGTYNEQFF. The full variable domain, in which reference TRBV7-6 and TRBJ2-1 provide the parts outside the CDR3, is GAGVSQSPRYKVTKRGQDVALRCDPISGHVSLYWYRQALGQGPEFLTYFNYEAQQDKSGLPNDRFSAERPEGSISTLTIQRTEQRDSAMYRCASTITSGTYNEQFFGPGTRLTVL.

This rearrangement joins TRBV7-8 to TRBJ2-1; D is possibly TRBD2 (6 bases). This CDR3 region has 15 residues. CDR1 and CDR2 (germline): SGHVS, FQNEAQ. V was pared by 5 bases and J by 5 bases, with 16 bases between. This CDR3 reads CASSAGPAGHNEQFF. The CDR3 region has the DNA TGTGCCAGCAGCGCGGGACCTGCAGGGCACAATGAGCAGTTCTTC.

This clone occurred once. The J gene is TRBJ2-1, the V gene TRBV7-3; 13 bases are shared with TRBD2. The length of the CDR3 is 18 residues. After removal of 1 base from V and 6 bases from J, the junction contained 9 bases not matched to a gene. The germline V gene encodes CDR1 SGHTA and CDR2 FQGTGA. CDR3 sequence reads: CASSLRVAGLAGTNEQFF. The CDR3 nucleotides read TGTGCCAGCAGCTTAAGGGTGGCGGGACTAGCGGGGACCAATGAGCAGTTCTTC.

The V call is TRBV5-1, the J call TRBJ1-1; 7 bases agree with TRBD1. This CDR3 region has 15 residues. Losses at the gene ends were 4 bases for V and 4 bases for J; bases not matched to a gene: 10. Looked up from germline, CDR1 is SGHRS and CDR2 is YFSETQ. The CDR3 region has the DNA TGCGCCAGCAGCCCCGACAGGGAATGGGGCACTGAAGCTTTCTTT. Protein product: CASSPDREWGTEAFF. The variable domain in full, with the rest retrieved from reference TRBV5-1 and TRBJ1-1, is KAGVTQTPRYLIKTRGQQVTLSCSPISGHRSVSWYQQTPGQGLQFLFEYFSETQRNKGNFPGRFSGRQFSNSRSEMNVSTLELGDSALYLCASSPDREWGTEAFFGQGTRLTVV.

The chain combines TRBV28 with TRBJ1-6; D gene unclear. V lost 6 bases and J 8 bases, leaving 17 bases between the germline ends. Germline V gene data show CDR1 as MDHEN and CDR2 as SYDVKM. This CDR3 region has 15 residues. The CDR3, as DNA: TGTGCCAGCAGCCTCCCCCGCAGGCGATATTCACCCCTCCACTTT. The encoded protein is CASSLPRRRYSPLHF. The variable domain in full, with the rest retrieved from reference TRBV28 and TRBJ1-6, is DVKVTQSSRYLVKRTGEKVFLECVQDMDHENMFWYRQDPGLGLRLIYFSYDVKMKEKGDIPEGYSVSREKKERFSLILESASTNQTSMYLCASSLPRRRYSPLHFGNGTRLTVT.